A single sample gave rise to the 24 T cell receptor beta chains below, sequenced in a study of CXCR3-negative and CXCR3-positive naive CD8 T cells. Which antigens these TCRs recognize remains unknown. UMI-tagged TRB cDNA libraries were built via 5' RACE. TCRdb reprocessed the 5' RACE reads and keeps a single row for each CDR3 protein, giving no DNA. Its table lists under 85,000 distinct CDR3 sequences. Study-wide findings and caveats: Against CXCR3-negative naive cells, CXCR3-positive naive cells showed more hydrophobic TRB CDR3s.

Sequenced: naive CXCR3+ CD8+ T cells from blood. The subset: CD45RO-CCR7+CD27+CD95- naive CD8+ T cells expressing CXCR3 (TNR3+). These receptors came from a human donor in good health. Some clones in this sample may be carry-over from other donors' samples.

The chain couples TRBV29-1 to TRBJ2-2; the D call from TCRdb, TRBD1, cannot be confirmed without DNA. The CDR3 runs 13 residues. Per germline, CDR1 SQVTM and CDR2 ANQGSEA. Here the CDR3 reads CSIQGANIGELFF.

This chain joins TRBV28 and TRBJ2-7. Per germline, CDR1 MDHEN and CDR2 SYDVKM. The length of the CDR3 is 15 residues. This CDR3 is CASSSLSAGFYEQYF.

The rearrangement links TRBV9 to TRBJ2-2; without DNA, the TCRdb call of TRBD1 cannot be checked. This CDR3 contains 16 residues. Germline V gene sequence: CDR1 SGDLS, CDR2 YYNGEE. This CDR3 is CASSVANRGLTGELFF.

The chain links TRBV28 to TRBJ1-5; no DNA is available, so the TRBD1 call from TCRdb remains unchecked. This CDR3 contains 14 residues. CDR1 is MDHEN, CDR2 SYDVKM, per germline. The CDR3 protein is CASSLDRGFPPQHF.

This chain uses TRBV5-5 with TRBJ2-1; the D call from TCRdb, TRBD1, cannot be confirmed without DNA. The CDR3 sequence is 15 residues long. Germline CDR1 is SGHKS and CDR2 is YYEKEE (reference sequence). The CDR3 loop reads CASSRAGTANNEQFF.

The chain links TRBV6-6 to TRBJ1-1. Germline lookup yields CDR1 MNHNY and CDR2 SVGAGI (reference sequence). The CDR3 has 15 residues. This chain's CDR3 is CASSYGSGRDTEAFF.

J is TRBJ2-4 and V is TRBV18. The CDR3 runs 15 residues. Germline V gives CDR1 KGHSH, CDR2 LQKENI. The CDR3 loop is CASSPVGATENIQYF.

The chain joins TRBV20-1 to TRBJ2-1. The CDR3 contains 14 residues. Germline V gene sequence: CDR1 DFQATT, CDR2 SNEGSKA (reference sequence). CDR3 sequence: CSARDLATNNEQFF.

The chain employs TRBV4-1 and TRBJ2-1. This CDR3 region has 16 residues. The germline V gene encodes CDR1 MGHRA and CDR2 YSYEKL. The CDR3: CASSQLLSGAYNEQFF.

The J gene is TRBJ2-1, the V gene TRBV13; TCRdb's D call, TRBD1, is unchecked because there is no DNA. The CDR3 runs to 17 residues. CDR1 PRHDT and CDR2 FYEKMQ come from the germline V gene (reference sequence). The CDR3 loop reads CASSSRDRGTPHNEQFF.

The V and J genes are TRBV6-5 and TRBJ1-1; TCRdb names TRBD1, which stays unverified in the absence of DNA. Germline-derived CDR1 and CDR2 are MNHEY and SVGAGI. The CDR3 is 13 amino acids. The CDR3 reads CASSYGGGTEAFF.

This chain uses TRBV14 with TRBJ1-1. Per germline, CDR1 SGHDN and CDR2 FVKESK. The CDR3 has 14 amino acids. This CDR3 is CASSPKAGTREAFF.

The CDR3 sequence is CASSLGTSGSEQYF. This chain connects TRBV13 to TRBJ2-7; TCRdb reports TRBD2, a call that lacks DNA to check it against. The CDR3 sequence is 14 residues long. CDR1 and CDR2 (germline): PRHDT, FYEKMQ (reference sequence).

CDR3 sequence: CASSPGTDNSPLHF. The rearrangement uses TRBV6-2 or TRBV6-3 and TRBJ1-6; checking the TCRdb D call of TRBD1 is not possible without DNA. This CDR3 region has 14 residues. Germline values: CDR1 MNHEY, CDR2 SVGEGT.

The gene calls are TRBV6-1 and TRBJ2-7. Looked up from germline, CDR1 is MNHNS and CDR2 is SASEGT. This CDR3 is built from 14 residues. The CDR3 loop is CASSDDLRYYEQYF.

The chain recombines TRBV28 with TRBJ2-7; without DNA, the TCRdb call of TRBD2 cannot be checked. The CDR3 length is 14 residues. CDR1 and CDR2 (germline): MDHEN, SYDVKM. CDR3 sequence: CASSQGLASNEQYF.

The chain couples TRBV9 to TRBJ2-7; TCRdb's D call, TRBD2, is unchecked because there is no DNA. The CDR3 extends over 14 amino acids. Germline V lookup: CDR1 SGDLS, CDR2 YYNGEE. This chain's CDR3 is CASSAGGLLYEQYF.

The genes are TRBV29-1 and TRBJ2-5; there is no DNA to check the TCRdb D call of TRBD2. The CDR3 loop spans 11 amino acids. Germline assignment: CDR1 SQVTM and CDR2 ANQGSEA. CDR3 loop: CSVGVGEDQYF.

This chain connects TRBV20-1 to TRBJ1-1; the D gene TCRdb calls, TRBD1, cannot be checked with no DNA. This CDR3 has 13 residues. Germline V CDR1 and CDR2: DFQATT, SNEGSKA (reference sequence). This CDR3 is CNVRAGQNTEAFF.

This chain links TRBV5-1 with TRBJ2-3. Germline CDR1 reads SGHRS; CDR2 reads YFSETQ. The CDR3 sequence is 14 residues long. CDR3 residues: CASSLEQKRDTQYF. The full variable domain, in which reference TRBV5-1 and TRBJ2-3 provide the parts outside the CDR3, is KAGVTQTPRYLIKTRGQQVTLSCSPISGHRSVSWYQQTPGQGLQFLFEYFSETQRNKGNFPGRFSGRQFSNSRSEMNVSTLELGDSALYLCASSLEQKRDTQYFGPGTRLTVL.

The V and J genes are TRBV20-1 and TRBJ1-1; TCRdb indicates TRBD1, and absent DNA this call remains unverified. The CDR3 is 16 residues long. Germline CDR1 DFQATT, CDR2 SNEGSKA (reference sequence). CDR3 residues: CSARGGTGTRNTEAFF.

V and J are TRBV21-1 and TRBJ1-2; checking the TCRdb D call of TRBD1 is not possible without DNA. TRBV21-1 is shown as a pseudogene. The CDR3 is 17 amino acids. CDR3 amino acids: CASSKTGWGETTMGYTF.

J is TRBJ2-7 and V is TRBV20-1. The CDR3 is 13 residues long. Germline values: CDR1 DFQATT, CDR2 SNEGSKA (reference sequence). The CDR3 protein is CSASAGDSYEQYF.

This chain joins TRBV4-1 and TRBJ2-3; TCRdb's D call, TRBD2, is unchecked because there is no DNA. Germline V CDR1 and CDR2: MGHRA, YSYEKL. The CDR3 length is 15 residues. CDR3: CASSQGLADTDTQYF.